These T cell receptor beta chains were read from a single sample in a study of cytomegalovirus exposure and HLA in healthy donors. This table comes from immunoSEQ multiplex PCR, and its TCRdb copy is limited to in-frame clones, with some not included. The table includes some 150,000 clones, 79% detected once. Sequencing was performed on PBMCs. These receptors all come from a male donor in good health and CMV-seronegative. CDR3s include the opening cysteine and the closing phenylalanine or tryptophan. Fields, in order: V gene, J gene, CDR3 protein.

>TRBV19|TRBJ2-7
CASRHNKEQYF
>TRBV27|TRBJ2-3
CASSPLRGQVDTQYF
>TRBV27|TRBJ1-1
CASSFRAFF
>TRBV10-3|TRBJ2-1
CAISAGTVYNEQFF
>TRBV5-8|TRBJ2-5
CASSTTSGGPNRSQYF
>TRBV7-6|TRBJ2-3
CASSLTGQGPDTQYF
>TRBV14|TRBJ2-1
CASSQIRTIRYNEQFF
>TRBV7-2|TRBJ1-5
CASSSHRDQPQHF
>TRBV19|TRBJ2-2
CASSMGQGAITGELFF
>TRBV7-9|TRBJ1-2
CASSLGLNYGYTF
>TRBV5-4|TRBJ2-1
CASRRAGGPNNEQFF
>TRBV5-1|TRBJ2-5
CASTVRPGTSGETQYF
>TRBV27|TRBJ1-2
CASRRQGPNYGYTF
>TRBV2|TRBJ1-1
CASSEFRGQGPIEAFF
>TRBV18|TRBJ1-1
CASSPGDRVNTEAFF
>TRBV5-6|TRBJ1-5
CASSPGTGIQPQHF
>TRBV4-3|TRBJ2-7
CASSQEAGFTYGQYF
>TRBV7-6|TRBJ2-1
CASRYTSGEHYNEQFF
>TRBV4-3|TRBJ2-2
CASSQGTGGRTGELFF
>TRBV10-3|TRBJ1-3
CAISAGGGGNTIYF
>TRBV27|TRBJ2-7
CASSGPTGNYEQYF